The rows below give T cell receptor beta chains drawn from one sample of a study of tumor-infiltrating lymphocytes in primary liver carcinoma. MiXCR, run by TCRdb on the multiplex PCR reads, gives a single entry per CDR3 protein. There are about 330,000 distinct CDR3 sequences in the sample; around 60% occur only once, and about 6.3% lies in the top ten. Sequenced material: peripheral blood. Receptors originate from a middle-aged man with primary liver carcinoma and hepatitis B virus infection. Both conserved end residues are part of each CDR3. Each record gives: J gene, D gene, clone size, V gene, CDR3 DNA, CDR3 protein. A D gene is named only where the DNA matches it firmly. The size of a clone is reported for some rows only, either as once, few or many, or as a class for expanded clones.

j_gene: TRBJ2-3; d_gene: -; abundance: -; v_gene: TRBV28; CDR3nt: TGTGCCAGCAGTTCAGTAATACCGGCACCCAGTACGCAGTATTTT; CDR3aa: CASSSVIPAPSTQYF
j_gene: TRBJ2-1; d_gene: -; abundance: few; v_gene: TRBV5-1; CDR3nt: TGCGCCAGCAGCTTAGGTGGGACGAACTCCTACAATGAGCAGTTCTTC; CDR3aa: CASSLGGTNSYNEQFF
j_gene: TRBJ2-3; d_gene: TRBD2; abundance: -; v_gene: TRBV10-1; CDR3nt: TGCGCCAGCAGCGCAGGACTAGCGGGAATGGCAGATACGCAGTATTTT; CDR3aa: CASSAGLAGMADTQYF
j_gene: TRBJ1-2; d_gene: -; abundance: -; v_gene: TRBV6-5; CDR3nt: TGTGCCAGCAGTTACGCAGGATTAAACTATGGCTACACCTTC; CDR3aa: CASSYAGLNYGYTF
j_gene: TRBJ2-6; d_gene: TRBD1; abundance: many; v_gene: TRBV11-1; CDR3nt: TGTGCCAGCAGCGCACGACAGGGGGCGCATGGGGCCAACGTCCTGACTTTC; CDR3aa: CASSARQGAHGANVLTF
j_gene: TRBJ2-1; d_gene: -; abundance: -; v_gene: TRBV6-4; CDR3nt: TGTACCAGCAGTGAAGTGGCAAAGTCCAACGAGCAGTTCTTC; CDR3aa: CTSSEVAKSNEQFF
j_gene: TRBJ2-3; d_gene: -; abundance: -; v_gene: TRBV11-2; CDR3nt: TGTGGCAGCAGCTTTCCCGTTGAGGCCACTGCCACAGATACGCAGTATTTT; CDR3aa: CGSSFPVEATATDTQYF
j_gene: TRBJ2-2; d_gene: -; abundance: many; v_gene: TRBV14; CDR3nt: TGTGCCAGTAGTCTGCGGGGAAACACCGGGGAGCTGTTTTTT; CDR3aa: CASSLRGNTGELFF
j_gene: TRBJ2-7; d_gene: -; abundance: -; v_gene: TRBV6-2/TRBV6-3; CDR3nt: TGTGCCAGCAGTTACTTGGGCCCCTACGAGCAATGCTTC; CDR3aa: CASSYLGPYEQCF
j_gene: TRBJ2-1; d_gene: TRBD1; abundance: -; v_gene: TRBV5-1; CDR3nt: TGCACCAGCAGCCTGGTACAGGGGAAGAATGAGCAGTTCTTC; CDR3aa: CTSSLVQGKNEQFF
j_gene: TRBJ1-1; d_gene: -; abundance: many; v_gene: TRBV29-1; CDR3nt: TGCAGCGTTGTTCACGGGGCGGAAGCTTTCTTT; CDR3aa: CSVVHGAEAFF
j_gene: TRBJ1-1; d_gene: TRBD1; abundance: many; v_gene: TRBV6-6; CDR3nt: TGTGCCAGCAGTTACTTGACAGGGAGCACTGAAGCTTTCTTT; CDR3aa: CASSYLTGSTEAFF
j_gene: TRBJ1-2; d_gene: -; abundance: many; v_gene: TRBV6-1; CDR3nt: TGTGCCAGCAGTGACGAAAGGAGAGGGACCTTGGGGTATGGCTACACCTTC; CDR3aa: CASSDERRGTLGYGYTF
j_gene: TRBJ2-2; d_gene: TRBD1; abundance: -; v_gene: TRBV11-2; CDR3nt: TGTGTCAGCAGCAGGGACAGGGGGGCCGGGGAGCTGGTTTTT; CDR3aa: CVSSRDRGAGELVF
j_gene: TRBJ2-3; d_gene: -; abundance: few; v_gene: TRBV5-1; CDR3nt: TGCGCCAGCAGCATATACACAGATACGCAGTATTTT; CDR3aa: CASSIYTDTQYF
j_gene: TRBJ2-7; d_gene: -; abundance: -; v_gene: TRBV6-6; CDR3nt: TGTGCCAGCAGTTCGCTCAGGAGCTCCGACGAGCAGTACTTC; CDR3aa: CASSSLRSSDEQYF
j_gene: TRBJ2-7; d_gene: TRBD2; abundance: -; v_gene: TRBV11-2; CDR3nt: TGTGCCAGCAGCTTAGGCGTAATAGCGGGTGTCCGGGAGCAGTACTTC; CDR3aa: CASSLGVIAGVREQYF
j_gene: TRBJ1-1; d_gene: -; abundance: -; v_gene: TRBV6-5; CDR3nt: TGTGCCAGCAGTTACAACGAGGGGATGAACACTGAAGCTTTCTTT; CDR3aa: CASSYNEGMNTEAFF
j_gene: TRBJ2-5; d_gene: -; abundance: -; v_gene: TRBV6-1; CDR3nt: TGTGCCAGCAGTGATCGAACGGGAGATCAAGAGACCCAGTACTTC; CDR3aa: CASSDRTGDQETQYF
j_gene: TRBJ2-3; d_gene: -; abundance: -; v_gene: TRBV10-2; CDR3nt: TGCGTCAGCAGGAACTGGGGGTCCACGCAGTATTTT; CDR3aa: CVSRNWGSTQYF
j_gene: TRBJ2-3; d_gene: -; abundance: -; v_gene: TRBV11-2; CDR3nt: TGCGCCAGCAGCCCGCAGGCTGGGGATGAGTATTTT; CDR3aa: CASSPQAGDEYF
j_gene: TRBJ1-2; d_gene: -; abundance: many; v_gene: TRBV20-1; CDR3nt: TGCAGTGCTAGAGATTTTCTGACAGGCGGTTATGGCTACACCTTC; CDR3aa: CSARDFLTGGYGYTF
j_gene: TRBJ2-7; d_gene: -; abundance: -; v_gene: TRBV11-2; CDR3nt: TGTGCTAGCAGCTTTAGAAGGACAATGTACGAGCAGTACTTC; CDR3aa: CASSFRRTMYEQYF
j_gene: TRBJ2-1; d_gene: -; abundance: -; v_gene: TRBV6-1; CDR3nt: TGTGCCAGTAGTGATGCGGGAGGACAGGGTCGCAATGAGCAGTTCTTC; CDR3aa: CASSDAGGQGRNEQFF
j_gene: TRBJ1-6; d_gene: TRBD1; abundance: many; v_gene: TRBV6-5; CDR3nt: TGTGCCAGCAGTTACTCGACTGTCAGGGGGCCTTCACCCCTCCACTTT; CDR3aa: CASSYSTVRGPSPLHF
j_gene: TRBJ2-5; d_gene: TRBD2; abundance: -; v_gene: TRBV4-1; CDR3nt: TGCGCCAGCAGCCGAGGGGCTAGCGGGAAAGAGACCCAGTACTTC; CDR3aa: CASSRGASGKETQYF
j_gene: TRBJ2-2; d_gene: -; abundance: -; v_gene: TRBV11-2; CDR3nt: TGTGTCAGCAGCCCGTCGGACAGGGAGCTGTTTTTT; CDR3aa: CVSSPSDRELFF
j_gene: TRBJ2-2; d_gene: -; abundance: many; v_gene: TRBV6-2/TRBV6-3; CDR3nt: TGTGCCAGCAGTTACTGGTCCGGACGCTCGGAGCTGTTTTTT; CDR3aa: CASSYWSGRSELFF
j_gene: TRBJ2-1; d_gene: TRBD2; abundance: -; v_gene: TRBV11-2; CDR3nt: TGTGCCAGCACAGTGGGACTAGCGGGAGCCCGATCCTACAATGAGCAGTTCTTC; CDR3aa: CASTVGLAGARSYNEQFF
j_gene: TRBJ2-2; d_gene: -; abundance: -; v_gene: TRBV10-3; CDR3nt: TGTGCCATCGGGGAGGGACAGAACACCGGGGAGCTGTTTTTT; CDR3aa: CAIGEGQNTGELFF
j_gene: TRBJ2-1; d_gene: TRBD2; abundance: -; v_gene: TRBV6-2/TRBV6-3; CDR3nt: TGTGCCAGGAGAGCGGGAGTGCCCTACAATGAGCAGTTCTTC; CDR3aa: CARRAGVPYNEQFF
j_gene: TRBJ2-7; d_gene: -; abundance: few; v_gene: TRBV11-2; CDR3nt: TGTGCCAGCAGCTTAGCACAGGGATGGGCCTACGAGCAGTACTTC; CDR3aa: CASSLAQGWAYEQYF
j_gene: TRBJ2-3; d_gene: -; abundance: -; v_gene: TRBV6-5; CDR3nt: TGTGCCAGCAGTTACCTTCTTATGAATGATATGCAGTATTTT; CDR3aa: CASSYLLMNDMQYF
j_gene: TRBJ2-3; d_gene: -; abundance: -; v_gene: TRBV11-2; CDR3nt: TGTGCCAGCAGCTTAGCGACTAACCCAGACACGCAGTATTTT; CDR3aa: CASSLATNPDTQYF
j_gene: TRBJ2-1; d_gene: TRBD2; abundance: -; v_gene: TRBV4-2; CDR3nt: TGTGCCAGCAGCCAAGACTGGGGTAGCGGGAGTTACAATGAGCAGTTCTTC; CDR3aa: CASSQDWGSGSYNEQFF
j_gene: TRBJ2-2; d_gene: -; abundance: -; v_gene: TRBV12-3/TRBV12-4; CDR3nt: TGTGCCAGCGCTTTTAGGCGCAGACTTAACACCGGGGAGCTGTTTTTT; CDR3aa: CASAFRRRLNTGELFF
j_gene: TRBJ2-7; d_gene: -; abundance: -; v_gene: TRBV11-2; CDR3nt: TGTGCCAGCAGCCTGAGGGCAGAGTCTTTTTACGAGCAGTACTTC; CDR3aa: CASSLRAESFYEQYF
j_gene: TRBJ1-6; d_gene: TRBD1; abundance: few; v_gene: TRBV5-4; CDR3nt: TGTGCCGGCAGCTTCGACAGGGGTAATTCACCCCTCCACTTT; CDR3aa: CAGSFDRGNSPLHF
j_gene: TRBJ2-7; d_gene: -; abundance: -; v_gene: TRBV11-2; CDR3nt: TGTGCCAGTAGCTTATCCTCGGGGATTAACTACGGGCAGTACTTC; CDR3aa: CASSLSSGINYGQYF
j_gene: TRBJ1-1; d_gene: -; abundance: many; v_gene: TRBV24-1; CDR3nt: TGTGCCACCAGTTTAACAGGGCACACTGAAGCTTTCTTT; CDR3aa: CATSLTGHTEAFF